The 18 T cell receptor beta chains below come from one sample, sequenced in a study of blood T cell repertoires in COVID-19 (dated by TCRdb to the early 2020s). The method was the immunoSEQ multiplex PCR assay. Imported from immuneACCESS, the table was reduced by TCRdb to in-frame sequences with V and J called. These copies leave out some clones; in studies compared against another copy, an unresolved V gene accounts for under half, and the cause of the remainder is not known. This sample lists about 100,000 clones; around 73% were detected once. In total, the top ten clones hold about 9.6% of the sample. The sequencing input was peripheral blood. These receptors all stem from a man in his sixties with active or convalescent COVID-19.

This clone was found once. The chain employs TRBV18 and TRBJ1-2; tentative D call: TRBD1 (5 bases). Germline V gene sequence: CDR1 KGHSH, CDR2 LQKENI. The CDR3 has 15 residues. Between the trimmed V and J ends, which lost 2 bases and 0 bases, there was a span of 10 bases. The CDR3: CASSPRQQANYGYTF. For the CDR3, the DNA is TGTGCCAGCTCACCAAGACAGCAAGCTAACTATGGCTACACCTTC.

V usage is TRBV7-3 and J usage is TRBJ2-3; 10 bases map to TRBD2. The CDR3 runs 15 residues. Unmatched junction bases numbered 7, after V lost 4 bases and J lost 6 bases. CDR1 and CDR2 (germline): SGHTA, FQGTGA. The CDR3 nucleotides are TGTGCCAGCAGCTCGCTAGCGGGAGAAATGGATACGCAGTATTTT. As protein: CASSSLAGEMDTQYF.

The V and J genes are TRBV7-9 and TRBJ2-5; TRBD1 is a possible D gene (6 bases). V gave up 5 bases and J gave up 1 base, with 17 bases separating them. Germline assignment: CDR1 SEHNR and CDR2 FQNEAQ (reference sequence). The CDR3 covers 16 residues. CDR3 amino acids: CASSPRSGQIQETQYF. The CDR3 DNA sequence: TGTGCCAGCAGCCCGCGGAGCGGACAGATCCAAGAGACCCAGTACTTC.

This chain links TRBV18 with TRBJ1-2, with TRBD1 matching 10 bases. CDR1 KGHSH and CDR2 LQKENI come from the germline V gene. The CDR3 spans 17 residues. V shed 3 bases, J shed 4 bases, and the junction held 11 bases outside the gene matches. The CDR3 DNA reads as TGTGCCAGCTCACCTCTAGAGGGACAGGGGATGAGCTATGGCTACACCTTC. Its translation: CASSPLEGQGMSYGYTF.

This clone has more than one count but fewer than ten. The gene calls are TRBV11-2 and TRBJ2-2, with 7 bases matching TRBD1. V trimming: 4 bases; J trimming: 2 bases; junction bases outside the gene matches: 4. Germline V CDR1 and CDR2: SGHAT, FQNNGV. There are 15 residues in the CDR3. CDR3 DNA sequence: TGTGCCAGCAGCTCCGGACAGGTTAACACCGGGGAGCTGTTTTTT. Its protein is CASSSGQVNTGELFF.

The chain is built from TRBV7-8 and TRBJ2-7, with 8 nucleotides matching TRBD2. The CDR3 is made up of 16 amino acids. The ends lost 2 bases at V and 6 bases at J; junction bases unmatched: 12. Germline V gives CDR1 SGHVS, CDR2 FQNEAQ. The CDR3 nucleotides are TGTGCCAGCAGCTTAAAAGCGGGAGTTTTAGCCGGCGAGCAGTACGTC. Amino acid sequence: CASSLKAGVLAGEQYV.

This chain connects TRBV5-4 to TRBJ2-2; a possible D gene is TRBD2 (6 bases). This CDR3 comprises 16 residues. The germline V gene encodes CDR1 SGHNT and CDR2 YYREEE (reference sequence). Between the trimmed V and J ends, which lost 0 bases and 10 bases, there was a span of 19 bases. The CDR3 DNA follows: TGTGCCAGCAGCTTGGATTCGGGAGCCCTTGCTAAGGAGCTGTTTTTT. Encoded protein: CASSLDSGALAKELFF.

The chain employs TRBV6-2 or TRBV6-3 and TRBJ2-3; D is uncertain. Looked up from germline, CDR1 is MNHEY and CDR2 is SVGEGT. V lost 0 bases and J lost 0, with 10 bases in between. This CDR3 region has 16 residues. The CDR3 loop is CASSYSLRSSTDTQYF. CDR3 DNA: TGTGCCAGCAGTTACTCCCTGCGGAGCAGCACAGATACGCAGTATTTT.

This clone was counted between two and nine times. V and J are TRBV19 and TRBJ1-5, with 8 positions matching TRBD1. V trimming: 6 bases; J trimming: 6 bases; junction bases outside the gene matches: 4. Germline loops: CDR1 LNHDA, CDR2 SQIVND (reference sequence). The length of the CDR3 is 13 residues. In DNA form, the CDR3 reads TGTGCCAGTAGCGGACAGGGCGGTCAGCCCCAGCATTTT. Translation: CASSGQGGQPQHF.

The genes are TRBV7-9 and TRBJ2-7; possibly TRBD2 for D (5 bases). CDR3 length: 12 amino acids. The V gene's germline CDR1 is SEHNR and CDR2 FQNEAQ (reference sequence). V was clipped by 3 bases and J by 7 bases, with 10 bases between them. The CDR3 DNA reads as TGTGCCAGCAGCTTGGAAAGGAGGGAGCAGTACTTC. Its protein product is CASSLERREQYF.

The CDR3 region is CATSRGGSSGAVDEQFF. The DNA of the CDR3 is TGTGCCACCAGCCGCGGCGGATCTAGCGGAGCGGTAGATGAGCAGTTCTTC. V is TRBV15 and J is TRBJ2-1; 7 bases fit TRBD2. This CDR3 spans 17 amino acids. V dropped 5 bases and J dropped 8; count of bases not matched to a gene: 18. The germline gives CDR1 LNHNV, CDR2 YYDKDF (reference sequence).

V gene TRBV27 combines with J gene TRBJ2-3; 12 bases line up with TRBD2. The CDR3 spans 17 residues. With V trimmed by 8 bases and J by 1 base, 10 bases remained unmatched. Germline CDR1 MNHEY, CDR2 SMNVEV (reference sequence). The CDR3: CASGPSGRAGGTDTQYF. DNA of the CDR3: TGTGCCAGCGGGCCTAGCGGGAGGGCCGGGGGCACAGATACGCAGTATTTT.

This clone is classed as medium-sized. This chain connects TRBV9 to TRBJ2-2; D is perhaps TRBD2 (7 bases). V was trimmed by 3 bases and J by 9 bases, leaving 12 bases between them. The CDR3 totals 13 residues. Looked up from germline, CDR1 is SGDLS and CDR2 is YYNGEE. CDR3 nucleotides: TGTGCCAGCAGCGGAGGGGGGGCCCGGGAGCTGTTTTTT. This codes for CASSGGGARELFF.

V is TRBV27 and J is TRBJ2-1; 9 positions match TRBD2. With 4 bases clipped from V and 0 bases from J, the junction kept 16 bases outside the gene matches. CDR3 length equals 20 residues. The germline CDR1 and CDR2 sequences are MNHEY and SMNVEV (reference sequence). The DNA of the CDR3 is TGTGCCAGCAGTTCCCAATCTACCATGACTAGCGGAATCTCCTACAATGAGCAGTTCTTC. It yields the protein CASSSQSTMTSGISYNEQFF.

The chain is built from TRBV27 and TRBJ2-1; TRBD2 matches 9 bases. The CDR3 is made up of 15 amino acids. Looked up from germline, CDR1 is MNHEY and CDR2 is SMNVEV (reference sequence). V was clipped by 7 bases and J by 3 bases; unmatched bases: 7. The CDR3 region is CASTLSGSVYNEQFF. The CDR3 DNA is TGTGCCAGCACTCTTAGCGGGAGCGTCTACAATGAGCAGTTCTTC.

This clone has just a few counts. The chain has TRBV7-6 and TRBJ1-2, with 7 bases aligning to TRBD1. This CDR3 has 15 amino acids. Germline V gene lookup returns CDR1 SGHVS and CDR2 FNYEAQ. The V gene end was trimmed by 5 bases and the J gene end by 4 bases; junction bases not matched to a gene: 10. CDR3 DNA sequence: TGTGCCAGCAGCCCGAAAACAGGGGCTACCTATGGCTACACCTTC. This encodes CASSPKTGATYGYTF. The full variable domain, its missing parts supplied by reference TRBV7-6 and TRBJ1-2, is GAGVSQSPRYKVTKRGQDVALRCDPISGHVSLYWYRQALGQGPEFLTYFNYEAQQDKSGLPNDRFSAERPEGSISTLTIQRTEQRDSAMYRCASSPKTGATYGYTFGSGTRLTVV.

V and J are TRBV7-3 and TRBJ2-7; 11 positions match TRBD2. The CDR3 totals 15 residues. V dropped 5 bases and J dropped 5; count of bases not matched to a gene: 8. Per the germline V gene, CDR1 is SGHTA and CDR2 is FQGTGA. CDR3 sequence reads: CASSVHGTSGNEQYF. In nucleotides, the CDR3 is TGTGCCAGCAGCGTACATGGGACTAGCGGTAACGAGCAGTACTTC.

The chain employs TRBV5-1 and TRBJ2-1; TRBD2 aligns across 9 bases. Germline CDR1 reads SGHRS; CDR2 reads YFSETQ. This CDR3 is 15 amino acids long. Trimming took 4 bases from V and 5 from J; bases not matched to a gene: 7. CDR3 in amino acids: CASSLRLAEDNEQFF. For the CDR3, the DNA is TGCGCCAGCAGCCTAAGACTAGCGGAGGACAATGAGCAGTTCTTC.